This T cell receptor (beta chain) derives from a study of early T cells in non-severe SARS-CoV-2 infection. Germline loops: CDR1 SNHLY, CDR2 FYNNEI. Trimming took off 6 bases at V and 5 bases at J, with 13 bases between the two ends. The CDR3 runs 13 residues. TCRdb itself ran the 5' RACE reads through MiXCR, one entry per CDR3 protein. Here the sample spans 87,000 or so distinct CDR3 sequences, 13% to 15% being singletons. The specimen sequenced was whole blood. V gene TRBV2 combines with J gene TRBJ1-1; perhaps TRBD1 as D (6 bases). This clonotype was obtained from an adult who was a healthcare worker with PCR-confirmed SARS-CoV-2 infection or an uninfected control (not recorded which). The CDR3 DNA is TGTGCCAGCAGGCCGGACAGAAAGACTGAAGCTTTCTTT. It encodes CASRPDRKTEAFF.